The clone carrying this TCR beta chain occurred a few times. Germline is not matched at one junction end, which may reflect a read error. The source of the sample is a study of shared clonotypes between healthy human individuals. Study in general: Researchers drew samples from two women and a few men aged 18 to 49.

At a deep level, the assay was run. Original methodology: Filtering differed for immunoSEQ, which gave only junction sequences without quality scores. Sequenced by immunoSEQ multiplex PCR; TCRdb stores in-frame clones only, minus some. The V and J calls and clone size were taken over from that table, and D and trimming were inferred from the DNA. The table includes 2 million to 2.5 million clones, approximately 96% detected once. CDR1 SGHKS and CDR2 YYEKEE come from the germline V gene (reference sequence). The CDR3 runs to 12 residues. The genes are TRBV5-5 and TRBJ2-2; possible D gene TRBD2, 5 bases. This TCR came from a man aged 18-30 years in good health. The sample comprised naive CD4+ T cells sorted from blood. Subset indicated: CD45RA+ positively selected. The CDR3 loop is CASSLEVGKLFF. The CDR3, as DNA: TGTGCCAGCAGCTTGGAAGTCGGGAAGCTGTTTTTT.